Each of the 5 T cell receptor beta chains below was sequenced from the same sample in a study of blood T cell repertoires in COVID-19. TCRdb keeps only in-frame clones here, not all; method: immunoSEQ multiplex PCR. The sample contains tens of thousands of clones, approximately 75% of which appear only once. Sequencing was carried out using peripheral blood. These receptors all stem from a man in his forties or fifties with COVID-19, enrolled during active disease.

The chain has TRBV5-4 and TRBJ2-1; TRBD2 agrees at 7 bases. Germline assignment: CDR1 SGHNT and CDR2 YYREEE (reference sequence). After removal of 0 bases from V and 8 bases from J, the junction contained 11 bases not matched to a gene. The CDR3 is made up of 16 amino acids. The CDR3 protein is CASSLGWREGLYEQFF. In DNA form, the CDR3 reads TGTGCCAGCAGCTTGGGTTGGAGGGAGGGCCTCTATGAGCAGTTCTTC.

The chain employs TRBV5-4 and TRBJ2-7; a possible D gene is TRBD1 (6 bases). Trimming cost V 5 bases and J 6 bases, with 18 bases left between them. Germline V gives CDR1 SGHNT, CDR2 YYREEE (reference sequence). The CDR3 is made up of 14 amino acids. The CDR3 is CASRTGTGSLEQYF. CDR3 nucleotides: TGTGCCAGCAGAACTGGTACAGGGAGCCTCGAGCAGTACTTC.

The gene calls are TRBV3-1 (or the pseudogene TRBV3-2) and TRBJ1-6; 8 nucleotides agree with TRBD1. The ends lost 9 bases at V and 7 bases at J; junction bases unmatched: 8. Germline V gives CDR1 LGHDT, CDR2 YNNKEL (reference sequence). CDR3 length equals 14 residues. DNA for the CDR3: TGTGCCAGTCACAGGGGGGAGCTGAATTCACCCCTCCACTTT. Residues: CASHRGELNSPLHF.

V gene TRBV2 combines with J gene TRBJ2-3; D uncertain. This CDR3 has 15 residues. Trimming shortened V by 8 bases and J by 2 bases, and 17 bases separated the two germline ends. Germline V gene lookup returns CDR1 SNHLY and CDR2 FYNNEI. DNA of the CDR3: TGTGCCAGCCAGGTCGAAGCCACCCCCACAGATACGCAGTATTTT. Its translation: CASQVEATPTDTQYF.

The chain couples TRBV9 to TRBJ2-3; 8 bases are a match to TRBD2. The CDR3 totals 15 residues. CDR1 is SGDLS, CDR2 YYNGEE, per germline. V was pared by 2 bases and J by 5 bases, with 7 bases of the junction left unmatched. The CDR3 sequence is CASSVSRGGKDTQYF. The CDR3 nucleotides read TGTGCCAGCAGCGTGAGCCGGGGGGGCAAAGATACGCAGTATTTT.